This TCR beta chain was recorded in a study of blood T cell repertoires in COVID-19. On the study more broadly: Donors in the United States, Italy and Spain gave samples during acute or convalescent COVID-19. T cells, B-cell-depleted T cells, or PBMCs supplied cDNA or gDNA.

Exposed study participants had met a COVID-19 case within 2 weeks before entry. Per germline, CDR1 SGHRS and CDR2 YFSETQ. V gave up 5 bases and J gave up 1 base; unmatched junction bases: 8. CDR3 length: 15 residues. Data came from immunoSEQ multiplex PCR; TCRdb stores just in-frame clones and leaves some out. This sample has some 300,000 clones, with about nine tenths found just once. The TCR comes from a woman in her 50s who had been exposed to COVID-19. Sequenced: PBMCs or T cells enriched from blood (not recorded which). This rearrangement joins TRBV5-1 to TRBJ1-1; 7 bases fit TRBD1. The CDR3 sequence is CASSPTGDQNTEAFF. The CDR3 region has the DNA TGCGCCAGCAGTCCCACAGGGGACCAGAACACTGAAGCTTTCTTT. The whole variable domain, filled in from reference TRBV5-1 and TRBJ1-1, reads KAGVTQTPRYLIKTRGQQVTLSCSPISGHRSVSWYQQTPGQGLQFLFEYFSETQRNKGNFPGRFSGRQFSNSRSEMNVSTLELGDSALYLCASSPTGDQNTEAFFGQGTRLTVV.